This T cell receptor (beta chain) was captured in a study of blood T cells in healthy people across ages. General study points: Measured against age, TCR beta diversity per million T cells decreased in a roughly linear manner.

Points on this clonotype: Its target is unknown.

Primed by a sample-barcoded 5' primer and a J-beta primer mix, a second PCR proceeded for 7 to 11 cycles. Each cDNA molecule was tagged by a template-switch adaptor that had 12 random nucleotides. Each CDR3 protein is one row after TCRdb ran MiXCR on the 5' RACE reads. The table has around 620,000 distinct CDR3 sequences, roughly 28% seen once. The clonotype was recovered from a woman in her 70s in good health. Sequenced sample: blood.

The CDR3 nucleotides are TGCAGTGCTAGGGGCGGGAGCGGAGGCACAGATACGCAGTATTTT. Its translation: CSARGGSGGTDTQYF. The J gene is TRBJ2-3, the V gene TRBV20-1; 7 bases agree with TRBD2. The CDR3 is 15 residues long. Germline V CDR1 and CDR2: DFQATT, SNEGSKA (reference sequence). J gave up 1 base and V 3 bases, and 7 bases lay outside the gene matches.